Many counts were recorded for the clone carrying this T cell receptor beta chain. Its antigen is as yet unknown. CDR1 and CDR2 (germline): MDHEN, SYDVKM. The V segment lost 4 bases and the J segment 0 bases; nucleotides outside the gene matches: 6. This CDR3 contains 15 residues. MiXCR, applied by TCRdb to the 5' RACE reads, yields one record per CDR3 protein. Here the sample spans a few hundred thousand distinct CDR3 sequences, about 9% being singletons. The data derive from a study of identical twins. Findings and limits, study-wide: Invariant T cells like MAIT and iNKT could partly confound the zero-insertion analyses.

These data were also reused for a study on yellow fever vaccine responses in identical twins.

Sequences were obtained from CD8+ T cells sorted from blood. The clonotype originates from a woman younger than 30 in good health. The V gene is TRBV28, the J gene TRBJ2-7; 7 bases are shared with TRBD2. This chain's CDR3 is CASSSRDYSSYEQYF. The CDR3 nucleotides are TGTGCCAGCAGTTCCCGGGACTATAGCTCCTACGAGCAGTACTTC.